These 30 T cell receptor beta chains share one sample of origin, sequenced in a study of vaccination and CD4 T cells after COVID-19. With the Oncomine TCR Beta short-read assay, DNA from cultured CD4+ T cells was sequenced. A single record per CDR3 protein comes from TCRdb applying MiXCR to the PCR reads. This sample has more than 10,000 distinct CDR3 sequences, with 79% found just once. Treatment in this sample: approximately 11-day PBMC culture with coronavirus spike peptide pools or control peptides (ViraFEST assay). These TCRs' antigens remain unknown. The sequenced sample consisted of CD4+ T cells from blood, cultured in vitro. Receptor source: a human donor who had recovered from COVID-19.

The V and J genes are TRBV19 and TRBJ1-6; no clear D gene. Per the germline V gene, CDR1 is LNHDA and CDR2 is SQIVND (reference sequence). CDR3 length: 15 residues. Deletions cut 3 bases from V and 9 bases from J, with 15 bases between. DNA for the CDR3: TGTGCCAGTAGTATGGACCTGGGCGGAGGTTCACCCCTCCACTTT. Translating it yields CASSMDLGGGSPLHF. The variable domain in full, with the rest retrieved from reference TRBV19 and TRBJ1-6, is DGGITQSPKYLFRKEGQNVTLSCEQNLNHDAMYWYRQDPGQGLRLIYYSQIVNDFQKGDIAEGYSVSREKKESFPLTVTSAQKNPTAFYLCASSMDLGGGSPLHFGNGTRLTVT.

J is TRBJ2-7 and V is TRBV20-1, with a tentative D call TRBD1 (6 bases). Trimming removed 1 base from V and 1 base from J, with 11 bases in between. The CDR3 contains 14 residues. Germline V gene sequence: CDR1 DFQATT, CDR2 SNEGSKA (reference sequence). CDR3 sequence: CSARASGTSYEQYF. CDR3 DNA sequence: TGCAGTGCTAGAGCTTCAGGGACATCCTACGAGCAGTACTTC.

This rearrangement joins TRBV7-2 to TRBJ2-1; TRBD1 aligns across 12 bases. The CDR3 sequence is 17 residues long. V lost 4 bases and J lost 6; bases outside the gene matches: 10. Germline-derived CDR1 and CDR2 are SGHTA and FQGNSA. CDR3 residues: CASSSYRRDRGRNEQFF. CDR3 in DNA: TGTGCCAGCAGCTCCTACCGCCGGGACAGGGGGCGCAATGAGCAGTTCTTC. The full variable domain, completed using reference TRBV7-2 and TRBJ2-1, is GAGVSQSPSNKVTEKGKDVELRCDPISGHTALYWYRQSLGQGLEFLIYFQGNSAPDKSGLPSDRFSAERTGGSVSTLTIQRTQQEDSAVYLCASSSYRRDRGRNEQFFGPGTRLTVL.

This sequence joins TRBV24-1 and TRBJ2-7; either TRBD1 or TRBD2 may supply D (6 bases each). The germline CDR1 and CDR2 sequences are KGHDR and SFDVKD. The CDR3 extends over 11 amino acids. Trimming removed 9 bases at V and 5 bases at J, with 10 bases between. CDR3 protein: CATGRGHEQYF. The CDR3 nucleotides are TGTGCCACCGGCCGGGGGCACGAGCAGTACTTC.

This clonotype appeared once. The rearrangement joins TRBV5-1 to TRBJ2-2; 7 positions agree with TRBD1. This CDR3 has 15 residues. The V gene end was trimmed by 4 bases and the J gene end by 7 bases; junction bases not matched to a gene: 10. Germline CDR1 reads SGHRS; CDR2 reads YFSETQ. CDR3: CASSLDGQDFGELFF. CDR3 sequence (DNA): TGCGCCAGCAGCCTAGATGGACAGGACTTCGGGGAGCTGTTTTTT.

The rearrangement links TRBV20-1 to TRBJ1-2, with D perhaps matching TRBD1 (5 bases). CDR1 DFQATT and CDR2 SNEGSKA come from the germline V gene (reference sequence). The V gene lost 6 bases and the J gene lost 5 bases, with 13 bases spanning the gap. This CDR3 is built from 12 residues. The CDR3 is CSANTGGYGYTF. The DNA of the CDR3 is TGCAGTGCGAACACCGGGGGGTATGGCTACACCTTC.

J is TRBJ1-2 and V is TRBV20-1, with D perhaps matching TRBD1 (5 bases). The CDR3 length is 14 residues. CDR1 is DFQATT and CDR2 is SNEGSKA in the germline V gene (reference sequence). V lost 3 bases and J 3 bases, leaving 14 bases between the germline ends. This CDR3 reads CSAREQGMYYGYTF. The CDR3 DNA reads TGCAGTGCTAGGGAGCAGGGAATGTACTATGGCTACACCTTC.

The V and J genes are TRBV27 and TRBJ2-7; 12 positions match TRBD1. The CDR3 length is 15 residues. Germline values: CDR1 MNHEY, CDR2 SMNVEV (reference sequence). V shed 6 bases and J 4 bases; nucleotides not matched to a gene: 7. Written as DNA, the CDR3 is TGTGCCAGCAGACATGGGACAGGGGGCTCTTACGAGCAGTACTTC. Its protein product is CASRHGTGGSYEQYF.

This sequence joins TRBV27 and TRBJ2-2; D is unclear. CDR1 and CDR2 from the germline V gene are MNHEY and SMNVEV (reference sequence). V lost 8 bases and J 0 bases, leaving 16 bases between the germline ends. There are 16 residues in the CDR3. The CDR3 DNA follows: TGTGCCAGCGTCGGGTCACCAATCTCGAACACCGGGGAGCTGTTTTTT. Amino acids: CASVGSPISNTGELFF.

This chain links TRBV6-2 or TRBV6-3 with TRBJ1-5; weak D call: TRBD1 (5 bases). Looked up from germline, CDR1 is MNHEY and CDR2 is SVGEGT. The V gene lost 0 bases and the J gene lost 7 bases, with 13 bases spanning the gap. CDR3 length: 15 residues. CDR3 loop: CASSYSIGDSQPQHF. CDR3 nucleotides: TGTGCCAGCAGTTACTCGATAGGGGACTCCCAGCCCCAGCATTTT.

The V gene is TRBV6-2 or TRBV6-3, the J gene TRBJ2-7, with D unclear. Trimming removed 2 bases at V and 2 bases at J, with 10 bases between. Per germline, CDR1 MNHEY and CDR2 SVGEGT. The CDR3 is made up of 14 amino acids. CDR3 amino acids: CASSYRPGPYEQYF. CDR3 in DNA: TGTGCCAGCAGTTACCGACCAGGACCCTACGAGCAGTACTTC.

The chain couples TRBV10-2 to TRBJ1-6, with D possibly TRBD1 on 6 matching bases. Trimming shortened V by 5 bases and J by 5 bases, and 13 bases separated the two germline ends. Germline CDR1 and CDR2: WSHSY and SAAADI. There are 15 residues in the CDR3. The CDR3 region has the DNA TGCGCCAGCAGTAGAGGGGGACTAAATAATTCACCCCTCCACTTT. It codes for CASSRGGLNNSPLHF.

The gene calls are TRBV20-1 and TRBJ1-5; D not certain. The CDR3 runs 18 residues. CDR1 and CDR2 from the germline V gene are DFQATT and SNEGSKA (reference sequence). V dropped 0 bases and J dropped 0 bases, with 18 bases sitting between them. The DNA for the CDR3 is TGCAGTGCTAGAGAGGGAACGGCTATCCGTTATAGCAATCAGCCCCAGCATTTT. It yields the protein CSAREGTAIRYSNQPQHF.

V is TRBV7-8 and J is TRBJ2-2; TRBD2 matches 9 bases. From germline, CDR1 is SGHVS and CDR2 FQNEAQ. The CDR3 is made up of 16 amino acids. V lost 5 bases, J lost 3 bases, and 7 bases stayed unmatched. This CDR3 reads CASSLQLAGHTGELFF. CDR3 sequence (DNA): TGTGCCAGCAGCCTACAGCTAGCGGGACACACCGGGGAGCTGTTTTTT.

V is TRBV5-1 and J is TRBJ2-7; D is undetermined. The CDR3 is made up of 14 amino acids. CDR1 SGHRS and CDR2 YFSETQ come from the germline V gene. V was shortened by 4 bases and J by 0 bases, with 11 bases between the two germline ends. CDR3: CASSPQTSSYEQYF. The CDR3 DNA reads TGCGCCAGCAGCCCCCAAACGAGCTCCTACGAGCAGTACTTC.

This clonotype was detected only once. V gene TRBV19 combines with J gene TRBJ2-2; TRBD1 might be the D (5 bases). There are 14 residues in the CDR3. Deletions cut 5 bases from V and 5 bases from J, with 12 bases between. Germline assignment: CDR1 LNHDA and CDR2 SQIVND (reference sequence). The CDR3 sequence: CASSVGRVTGELFF. As DNA, the CDR3 is TGTGCCAGTAGTGTCGGCAGGGTGACCGGGGAGCTGTTTTTT.

This rearrangement joins TRBV28 to TRBJ2-7, with D maybe TRBD2 (5 bases). This CDR3 contains 16 residues. In germline, CDR1 is MDHEN, CDR2 SYDVKM. V was cut by 4 bases and J by 5 bases, with 21 bases left in between. CDR3 residues: CASSSWTTGNADEQYF. CDR3 in DNA: TGTGCCAGCAGTTCATGGACGACCGGGAATGCGGACGAGCAGTACTTC.

The CDR3 protein is CSANNRGRGGYTF. In DNA form, the CDR3 reads TGCAGTGCCAATAACAGGGGTAGGGGTGGCTACACCTTC. V and J are TRBV20-1 and TRBJ1-2; TRBD1 matches at 7 bases. Looked up from germline, CDR1 is DFQATT and CDR2 is SNEGSKA (reference sequence). This CDR3 is 13 amino acids long. After removal of 6 bases from V and 7 bases from J, the junction contained 11 bases not matched to a gene.

The CDR3 is CSARDLLAGSYEQYF. The DNA for the CDR3 is TGCAGTGCTAGGGATCTGCTAGCGGGATCCTACGAGCAGTACTTC. The chain carries TRBV20-1 and TRBJ2-7, with TRBD2 matching over 9 bases. CDR3 length equals 15 residues. The J segment lost 1 base and the V segment lost 3 bases, leaving 7 bases of the junction unmatched. Germline lookup yields CDR1 DFQATT and CDR2 SNEGSKA (reference sequence).

This chain connects TRBV7-2 to TRBJ1-2, with D hard to call. This CDR3 region has 14 residues. Germline values: CDR1 SGHTA, CDR2 FQGNSA. The V end was cut by 5 bases, the J end by 2 bases, with 12 bases between. For the CDR3, the DNA is TGTGCCAGCAGCCAGACGGCCCGGAACTATGGCTACACCTTC. Translating gives CASSQTARNYGYTF.

The CDR3 protein is CASSPRGRTSYEQYF. CDR3 DNA sequence: TGTGCCAGCAGTCCCCGGGGTAGGACCTCCTACGAGCAGTACTTC. The chain recombines TRBV28 with TRBJ2-7, with TRBD2 as a possible D gene (5 bases). V was pared by 5 bases and J by 0 bases, with 14 bases between. The CDR3 runs 15 residues. Per germline, CDR1 MDHEN and CDR2 SYDVKM.

This chain links TRBV30 with TRBJ1-5; the D is unclear. The V gene's germline CDR1 is GTSNPN and CDR2 SVGIG (reference sequence). The CDR3 has 13 residues. Deletions cut 0 bases from V and 2 bases from J, with 5 bases between. CDR3 nucleotide sequence: TGTGCCTGGAGTGTACACGGCAATCAGCCCCAGCATTTT. The encoded protein is CAWSVHGNQPQHF.

This clonotype appeared a single time. The V gene is TRBV10-2, the J gene TRBJ2-5; 11 bases are a match to TRBD2. Germline loops: CDR1 WSHSY, CDR2 SAAADI. Germline trimming cut 2 bases from V and 7 bases from J; bases unmatched to any gene: 9. The CDR3 has 16 amino acids. The CDR3 DNA follows: TGCGCCAGCAGTGAGACCGGGACTAGCGGAGGGGGGACCCAGTACTTC. Protein product: CASSETGTSGGGTQYF.

The chain recombines TRBV14 with TRBJ2-7, with TRBD2 matching over 7 bases. The J segment lost 0 bases and the V segment lost 4 bases, leaving 9 bases of the junction unmatched. Looked up from germline, CDR1 is SGHDN and CDR2 is FVKESK. CDR3 length: 16 amino acids. DNA for the CDR3: TGTGCCAGCAGCCGAAGCGGGACCGACATCTCCTACGAGCAGTACTTC. Translation: CASSRSGTDISYEQYF.

The chain carries TRBV24-1 and TRBJ2-7; the D gene is possibly TRBD1 (6 bases). There are 14 residues in the CDR3. Germline loops: CDR1 KGHDR, CDR2 SFDVKD. The V end was cut by 4 bases, the J end by 1 base, with 10 bases between. CDR3 sequence reads: CATSETGVSYEQYF. For the CDR3, the DNA is TGTGCCACCAGTGAGACAGGCGTGTCCTACGAGCAGTACTTC.

The CDR3 DNA follows: TGTGCCAGTAGATCTTGGACAGGGGGTATAGATACGCAGTATTTT. Translating it yields CASRSWTGGIDTQYF. V gene TRBV19 combines with J gene TRBJ2-3, with TRBD1 matching 10 bases. Germline V CDR1 and CDR2: LNHDA, SQIVND (reference sequence). J lost 5 bases, V lost 6 bases, and 8 bases had no gene match. The CDR3 sequence is 15 residues long.

The rearrangement links TRBV21-1 to TRBJ1-6; the table calls TRBD1, which could not be checked here. TRBV21-1 is tagged as a pseudogene. This CDR3 spans 19 amino acids. CDR3 DNA: TGTGCCAGCAGCAAGTCACAGGGGCTTGGAAGCTCCTATAATTCACCCCTCCACTTT. Translating it yields CASSKSQGLGSSYNSPLHF.

V and J are TRBV20-1 and TRBJ1-1; 7 positions agree with TRBD1. CDR3 length equals 13 residues. In germline, CDR1 is DFQATT, CDR2 SNEGSKA (reference sequence). J was trimmed by 1 base and V by 5 bases; bases with no gene match: 4. DNA of the CDR3: TGCAGTGCTGGGGGACAGCCGAACACTGAAGCTTTCTTT. Translated: CSAGGQPNTEAFF.

This clonotype was counted a few times. The V and J genes are TRBV11-2 and TRBJ1-5; 8 nucleotides agree with TRBD1. Germline V gene sequence: CDR1 SGHAT, CDR2 FQNNGV. The J segment lost 6 bases and the V segment lost 2 bases, leaving 9 bases of the junction unmatched. The CDR3 has 16 residues. For the CDR3, the DNA is TGTGCCAGCAGCTTAACGTCGACAGGGGCAGCTCAGCCCCAGCATTTT. Amino acid sequence: CASSLTSTGAAQPQHF.

The chain joins TRBV7-2 to TRBJ2-1, with D unclear. The CDR3 has 14 amino acids. Germline loops: CDR1 SGHTA, CDR2 FQGNSA. V lost 5 bases and J 0 bases, leaving 8 bases between the germline ends. The DNA of the CDR3 is TGTGCCAGCAGCCAGATGGGCTCCTACAATGAGCAGTTCTTC. Translating gives CASSQMGSYNEQFF.